The rows below give T cell receptor beta chains drawn from one sample of a study of beta chain features in type 1 diabetes. Here immunoSEQ multiplex PCR was the method, and the copy in TCRdb shows in-frame clones only, minus some. The sample holds 300,000 to 350,000 clones, less than 15% seen once. The sample consisted of naive CD4+ T cells from blood. These receptors originate from a woman under 30 with type 1 diabetes. Each CDR3 is given with its conserved first and last residue. The order of the fields is J gene, V gene, CDR3 protein.

J gene: TRBJ2-1; V gene: TRBV6-5; CDR3 protein: CASSYDRYTDNEQFF
J gene: TRBJ2-7; V gene: TRBV27; CDR3 protein: CASGETPDRSEQYF
J gene: TRBJ2-3; V gene: TRBV29-1; CDR3 protein: CSAPPGQTTDTQYF
J gene: TRBJ1-2; V gene: TRBV30; CDR3 protein: CAWTQEDGYTF
J gene: TRBJ1-2; V gene: TRBV18; CDR3 protein: CASSLDRLTNYGYTF
J gene: TRBJ2-1; V gene: TRBV11-2; CDR3 protein: CASSLRSGTNYNEQFF
J gene: TRBJ1-2; V gene: TRBV11-1; CDR3 protein: CASSSDRGFYGYTF
J gene: TRBJ2-2; V gene: TRBV6-5; CDR3 protein: CASSYGSPGELFF
J gene: TRBJ2-3; V gene: TRBV6-6; CDR3 protein: CASRQGSTDTQYF
J gene: TRBJ1-2; V gene: TRBV28; CDR3 protein: CALQGAAYGYTF
J gene: TRBJ2-3; V gene: TRBV5-1; CDR3 protein: CASSLEGGADTQYF
J gene: TRBJ2-3; V gene: TRBV18; CDR3 protein: CASSRGSGTDTQYF
J gene: TRBJ2-7; V gene: TRBV5-1; CDR3 protein: CASSPGTGVIYEQYF
J gene: TRBJ1-2; V gene: TRBV19; CDR3 protein: CASSGIRDRGLRDGYTF
J gene: TRBJ1-1; V gene: TRBV30; CDR3 protein: CAWRRGQMNTEAFF
J gene: TRBJ2-2; V gene: TRBV5-1; CDR3 protein: CASSLDRRQNTGELFF
J gene: TRBJ2-1; V gene: TRBV6-6; CDR3 protein: CASGTGERGEQFF
J gene: TRBJ2-3; V gene: TRBV7-2; CDR3 protein: CASSFLRIAGEDTQYF
J gene: TRBJ1-3; V gene: TRBV7-9; CDR3 protein: CASSLVSTGNTIYF
J gene: TRBJ1-2; V gene: TRBV9; CDR3 protein: CASSAGQGFNYGYTF
J gene: TRBJ1-1; V gene: TRBV29-1; CDR3 protein: CSVGGGQGALNTEAFF
J gene: TRBJ2-3; V gene: TRBV27; CDR3 protein: CASSFQGRVTDTQYF
J gene: TRBJ2-7; V gene: TRBV7-9; CDR3 protein: CASSLQGEEQYF
J gene: TRBJ1-1; V gene: TRBV19; CDR3 protein: CASTAPDRGNTEAFF
J gene: TRBJ2-2; V gene: TRBV5-1; CDR3 protein: CASSSFDSPTGELFF
J gene: TRBJ2-1; V gene: TRBV18; CDR3 protein: CASSRGLADEQFF
J gene: TRBJ2-7; V gene: TRBV25-1; CDR3 protein: CASSELGLAGRYEQYF
J gene: TRBJ2-5; V gene: TRBV2; CDR3 protein: CASGGLAGGQETQYF
J gene: TRBJ1-1; V gene: TRBV7-9; CDR3 protein: CASSLDRGSTAFF
J gene: TRBJ2-6; V gene: TRBV7-8; CDR3 protein: CASSGGTGSFSGANVLTF
J gene: TRBJ2-2; V gene: TRBV15; CDR3 protein: CATRNRFNTGELFF
J gene: TRBJ2-3; V gene: TRBV7-2; CDR3 protein: CASSWGIGTGGDTQYF
J gene: TRBJ2-4; V gene: TRBV7-2; CDR3 protein: CASSRAGRGNIQYF
J gene: TRBJ1-5; V gene: TRBV18; CDR3 protein: CASSPLGDQPQHF
J gene: TRBJ2-1; V gene: TRBV28; CDR3 protein: CASGRQGGYNEQFF
J gene: TRBJ2-3; V gene: TRBV6-5; CDR3 protein: CASSFPVGTQYF